This T cell receptor (beta chain) is from a study of control samples from healthy donors and cancer patients (dated by TCRdb to the early 2020s). With respect to this clone: Its antigen is currently not known. Base qualities are not provided; no much larger clone lies one nucleotide away.

Library preparation was by the immunoSEQ multiplex PCR assay. Drawn from immuneACCESS, this table holds only the in-frame rearrangements with V and J called that TCRdb kept. Clones are partly lost; checked studies trace under half to an unresolved V gene and leave the rest unexplained. The sample contains around 140,000 clones, 85% to 95% of them found a single time. The ten top clones hold over 10% of the sample. The source of this sequence is a man aged 35-49 years in good health. The source material was blood.

The nucleotides are TGTGCCACCAGCAGAATCGGACAGGGGGAGAACTATGGCTACACCTTC. Its protein product is CATSRIGQGENYGYTF. The sequence links TRBV15 to TRBJ1-2; a stretch of 10 junction bases matches TRBD1. For CDR1 and CDR2, the germline V gene (reference sequence) lists LNHNV and YYDKDF. From cysteine to phenylalanine, the CDR3 is 16 amino acids long. Only CDR3 DNA is held: 48 bases, read in frame from base 1. Germline trimming: 2 bases from V, 2 bases from J; junction bases outside gene matches: 5.